This T cell receptor (beta chain) was sequenced in a study of immune heterogeneity within non-small cell lung tumors. Across the whole study: Of all tumors, 4 turned out to be squamous cell carcinomas, approximately 9 were non-squamous carcinomas and 1 was not otherwise specified.

The CDR3 sequence is 15 residues long. Germline-derived CDR1 and CDR2 are SGHRS and YFSETQ. General study findings and limits: Individual patients mostly differed in their high-frequency T-cell receptor beta clonotypes.

With 32 V and 13 J primers, multiplex PCR amplified the TCR beta CDR3. TCRdb processed the multiplex PCR reads anew with MiXCR; each CDR3 protein has one entry. The sample contains around 5,000 distinct CDR3 sequences, roughly a fifth of which appear only once. Concerning this clonotype: The target antigen is unknown. One end of the junction does not line up with germline, which may come from a read error.

With around 0.6 ug used per sample, the template was genomic DNA from bulk tumor. Biopsy collection occurred during surgery, with several far-apart biopsies per primary tumor. Newly diagnosed with untreated non-small cell lung cancer, the patients underwent curative surgery. Sequencing was done on a sample of lung tumor tissue. V usage is TRBV5-1 and J usage is TRBJ1-1, with 8 bases matching TRBD1. The clonotype comes from a woman aged 55-70 years with non-small cell lung cancer. In DNA form, the CDR3 reads TGCGCCAGCAGCTCCGGGACAGGTAAGGACACTGAAGCTTTATTT. Encoded protein: CASSSGTGKDTEALF. The full variable domain, rest sourced from reference TRBV5-1 and TRBJ1-1, is KAGVTQTPRYLIKTRGQQVTLSCSPISGHRSVSWYQQTPGQGLQFLFEYFSETQRNKGNFPGRFSGRQFSNSRSEMNVSTLELGDSALYLCASSSGTGKDTEALFGQGTRLTVV.